These 30 T cell receptor beta chains were all obtained from the same sample, sequenced in a study of T cell responses to AZD1222 COVID-19 vaccine. TCRdb's table, derived via immunoSEQ multiplex PCR, lists solely in-frame clones and lacks some. The sample includes 250,000 to 300,000 clones, around 92% seen only once; the top ten take roughly 0.5%. Material: peripheral blood, obtained 28 days after the second AZD1222 dose. These receptors were collected from an adult who received the AZD1222 COVID-19 vaccine.

The chain combines TRBV28 with TRBJ1-2, with D possibly being TRBD1 (5 bases). Trimming removed 8 bases from V and 8 bases from J, with 12 bases in between. CDR1 and CDR2 from the germline V gene are MDHEN and SYDVKM. CDR3 length: 11 amino acids. The CDR3 DNA reads TGTGCCAGCGGGAGGGGACTGGGCTACACCTTC. Protein sequence: CASGRGLGYTF.

The chain carries TRBV14 and TRBJ1-1; D is ambiguous. V was shortened by 4 bases and J by 4 bases, with 19 bases between the two germline ends. The CDR3 loop spans 16 amino acids. Germline V gives CDR1 SGHDN, CDR2 FVKESK. CDR3 DNA sequence: TGTGCCAGCAGCCTTCCACCGGACGTGATGGGCACTGAAGCTTTCTTT. This translates into CASSLPPDVMGTEAFF.

The gene calls are TRBV5-3 and TRBJ2-1; 8 nucleotides line up with TRBD1. TRBV5-3 is marked as an open reading frame, function uncertain. The CDR3 consists of 14 residues. The V gene end was trimmed by 2 bases and the J gene end by 4 bases; junction bases not matched to a gene: 2. CDR3 sequence reads: CARSLGTGYNEQFF. In DNA form, the CDR3 reads TGTGCCAGAAGCTTAGGGACAGGTTACAATGAGCAGTTCTTC.

In its sample, this clone was seen once. The chain has TRBV5-1 and TRBJ2-7, with 7 bases aligning to TRBD2. CDR1 SGHRS and CDR2 YFSETQ come from the germline V gene. CDR3 length: 14 amino acids. Trimming removed 4 bases from V and 9 bases from J; junction bases left unmatched: 13. The DNA of the CDR3 is TGCGCCAGCAGCCCTGGACTAGACCTAGGGGTGCAGTACTTC. This gives the protein CASSPGLDLGVQYF.

The chain recombines TRBV27 with TRBJ2-5; perhaps TRBD1 as D (5 bases). Trimming removed 10 bases at V and 5 bases at J, with 14 bases between. This CDR3 region has 12 residues. Per germline, CDR1 MNHEY and CDR2 SMNVEV (reference sequence). The CDR3 here is CATGFYRETQYF. The CDR3, as DNA: TGTGCCACTGGGTTTTACAGGGAGACCCAGTACTTC.

The chain recombines TRBV12-3 or TRBV12-4 with TRBJ2-2; D unresolved. Trimming cost V 6 bases and J 6 bases, with 5 bases left between them. CDR3 length: 11 residues. The CDR3, as DNA: TGTGCCAGCAGCCCTTCCGGGGAGCTGTTTTTT. Amino acids: CASSPSGELFF.

This chain joins TRBV7-6 and TRBJ1-5, with D perhaps matching TRBD1 (5 bases). This CDR3 comprises 15 residues. V gave up 1 base and J gave up 4 bases, with 11 bases separating them. CDR1 is SGHVS, CDR2 FNYEAQ, per germline. CDR3 region: CASSLGGGFNQPQHF. CDR3 nucleotide sequence: TGTGCCAGCAGCTTAGGGGGCGGTTTTAATCAGCCCCAGCATTTT.

V is TRBV7-9 and J is TRBJ1-2; 8 nucleotides line up with TRBD1. Trimming removed 4 bases from V and 10 bases from J; junction bases left unmatched: 5. The CDR3 length is 12 residues. CDR1 and CDR2 (germline): SEHNR, FQNEAQ (reference sequence). CDR3 loop: CASSSGTGPYTF. CDR3 nucleotides: TGTGCCAGCAGCTCCGGGACAGGACCCTACACCTTC. Full variable domain (missing parts from reference TRBV7-9 and TRBJ1-2): DTGVSQNPRHKITKRGQNVTFRCDPISEHNRLYWYRQTLGQGPEFLTYFQNEAQLEKSRLLSDRFSAERPKGSFSTLEIQRTEQGDSAMYLCASSSGTGPYTFGSGTRLTVV.

V usage is TRBV7-3 and J usage is TRBJ2-1, with 12 bases matching TRBD2. CDR1 and CDR2 (germline): SGHTA, FQGTGA. J lost 7 bases, V lost 5 bases, and 9 bases had no gene match. The CDR3 is made up of 16 amino acids. CDR3 sequence (DNA): TGTGCCAGCAGCCCCGGTCTAGCGGGAGGGCTTAATGAGCAGTTCTTC. Protein sequence: CASSPGLAGGLNEQFF.

This clone appeared a single time. The chain's CDR3 is CASSSGLAGNTGELFF. CDR3 bases: TGTGCCAGCAGCTCGGGACTAGCGGGTAACACCGGGGAGCTGTTTTTT. This sequence joins TRBV5-4 and TRBJ2-2; 12 nucleotides agree with TRBD2. Germline loops: CDR1 SGHNT, CDR2 YYREEE (reference sequence). The CDR3 has 16 amino acids. After removal of 3 bases from V and 2 bases from J, the junction contained 2 bases not matched to a gene.

The rearrangement links TRBV27 to TRBJ2-7; D possibly corresponds to TRBD1 (6 bases). Germline lookup yields CDR1 MNHEY and CDR2 SMNVEV (reference sequence). The length of the CDR3 is 12 residues. Trimming removed 7 bases from V and 3 bases from J, with 10 bases in between. The CDR3 reads CASMGANYEQYF. CDR3 DNA sequence: TGTGCCAGCATGGGGGCTAACTACGAGCAGTACTTC.

The chain is built from TRBV5-1 and TRBJ2-1; D unresolved. Germline CDR1 is SGHRS and CDR2 is YFSETQ. The CDR3 is 15 residues long. The V gene lost 1 base and the J gene lost 5 bases, with 13 bases spanning the gap. CDR3 nucleotide sequence: TGCGCCAGCAGCTTGCATTCAAGGGCTAACAATGAGCAGTTCTTC. This translates into CASSLHSRANNEQFF.

The V and J genes are TRBV5-1 and TRBJ2-5; no definite D call. Per germline, CDR1 SGHRS and CDR2 YFSETQ. V lost 1 base to trimming and J lost 1 base, with 5 bases between them. The CDR3 loop spans 13 amino acids. CDR3 bases: TGCGCCAGCAGCTTGACAGTCCAAGAGACCCAGTACTTC. Translation: CASSLTVQETQYF.

This clone was observed a single time. J is TRBJ1-4 and V is TRBV28, with a tentative D call TRBD1 (5 bases). Germline V lookup: CDR1 MDHEN, CDR2 SYDVKM. V lost 8 bases to trimming and J lost 8 bases, with 21 bases between them. The CDR3 has 15 residues. In nucleotides, the CDR3 is TGTGCCAGCGAACCTGCGTCAGGGTTGCGGGAAAAACTGTTTTTT. Translation: CASEPASGLREKLFF.

V is TRBV23-1 and J is TRBJ1-2; 9 bases match TRBD1. TRBV23-1 is an ORF, and what it does is uncertain. The junction had 6 bases not matched to a gene; V was cut back by 6 bases and J by 4 bases. The CDR3 runs 14 residues. This CDR3 reads CASRGQGRVYGYTF. The CDR3 nucleotides read TGCGCCAGCAGGGGACAGGGAAGGGTCTATGGCTACACCTTC.

The V and J genes are TRBV4-1 and TRBJ2-7, with 7 bases fitting TRBD2. The length of the CDR3 is 14 residues. CDR1 is MGHRA, CDR2 YSYEKL, per germline. The trim removed 3 bases at V and 2 bases at J, leaving 4 bases unmatched. CDR3 coding DNA: TGCGCCAGCAGCCATCCCGGGGGGACCTACGAGCAGTACTTC. Translated, it gives CASSHPGGTYEQYF.

The V and J genes are TRBV27 and TRBJ2-1; D is possibly TRBD1 or TRBD2 (5 bases each). CDR3 length: 16 residues. Trimming shortened V by 7 bases and J by 0 bases, and 16 bases separated the two germline ends. Germline V gene data show CDR1 as MNHEY and CDR2 as SMNVEV (reference sequence). Here the CDR3 DNA reads TGTGCCAGCAAAAAGGGGACCCCCAGCTCCTACAATGAGCAGTTCTTC. Its protein is CASKKGTPSSYNEQFF.

This clone was seen once. The chain employs TRBV12-3 or TRBV12-4 and TRBJ1-5; D gene uncertain. This CDR3 is built from 13 residues. The V gene lost 6 bases and the J gene lost 1 base, with 7 bases spanning the gap. For the CDR3, the DNA is TGTGCCAGCAGCGGACGGAGCAATCAGCCCCAGCATTTT. Encoded protein: CASSGRSNQPQHF.

The chain is built from TRBV28 and TRBJ2-7; D gene unclear. CDR1 MDHEN and CDR2 SYDVKM come from the germline V gene. The V end lost 7 bases, the J end lost 0 bases, and 16 bases lay between the germline ends. This CDR3 region has 15 residues. CDR3 coding DNA: TGTGCCAGCACCACTCAAGGTTCCCTCTCCTACGAGCAGTACTTC. Translated, it gives CASTTQGSLSYEQYF.

This chain connects TRBV5-4 to TRBJ1-3; no reliable D call. Germline lookup yields CDR1 SGHNT and CDR2 YYREEE (reference sequence). Trimming took off 2 bases at V and 0 bases at J, with 9 bases between the two ends. CDR3 length: 15 amino acids. The CDR3 here is CASSLEELSGNTIYF. CDR3 bases: TGTGCCAGCAGCTTAGAGGAGCTCTCTGGAAACACCATATATTTT.

The chain uses TRBV21-1 and TRBJ2-7; the table's D call TRBD2 went unverified against the DNA. TRBV21-1 is a recognized pseudogene. This CDR3 contains 13 residues. The CDR3 sequence is CASPGPSLHEQYF. The CDR3 DNA sequence: TGTGCCAGCCCCGGTCCCTCCTTGCACGAGCAGTACTTC.

The CDR3 sequence: CASSLNGGLSTDTQYF. CDR3 DNA sequence: TGTGCCAGCAGCTTAAACGGGGGCCTAAGCACAGATACGCAGTATTTT. This rearrangement joins TRBV7-3 to TRBJ2-3, with D perhaps given as TRBD1 or TRBD2 (6 bases each). The V and J ends lost 1 base and 0 bases respectively, with 11 bases between them. CDR3 length: 16 residues. Germline V gene sequence: CDR1 SGHTA, CDR2 FQGTGA.

The rearrangement uses TRBV19 and TRBJ1-2; 7 nucleotides align to TRBD1. The V segment lost 5 bases and the J segment 0 bases; nucleotides outside the gene matches: 12. In germline, CDR1 is LNHDA, CDR2 SQIVND (reference sequence). This CDR3 is 17 amino acids long. CDR3 sequence: CASSRGQPDRPNYGYTF. Written as DNA, the CDR3 is TGTGCCAGTAGTCGGGGACAGCCCGACCGACCTAACTATGGCTACACCTTC.

The chain joins TRBV9 to TRBJ2-2; tentative D call: TRBD1 (7 bases). CDR1 and CDR2 from the germline V gene are SGDLS and YYNGEE. The V end lost 2 bases, the J end lost 4 bases, and 9 bases lay between the germline ends. The CDR3 length is 14 residues. The CDR3 DNA reads as TGTGCCAGCAGCGTCCAGGGGGGCACCGGGGAGCTGTTTTTT. This encodes CASSVQGGTGELFF.

The genes are TRBV6-2 or TRBV6-3 and TRBJ1-5; TRBD1 is a possible D gene (5 bases). V was cut by 2 bases and J by 7 bases, with 9 bases left in between. Germline-derived CDR1 and CDR2 are MNHEY and SVGEGT. This CDR3 comprises 13 residues. The CDR3 DNA follows: TGTGCCAGCAGTTACGCCAGGGAGCAGCCCCAGCATTTT. As protein: CASSYAREQPQHF.

The V gene is TRBV19, the J gene TRBJ1-2; D is unresolved. The germline V gene has CDR1 LNHDA and CDR2 SQIVND (reference sequence). This CDR3 has 14 amino acids. Between the trimmed V and J ends, which lost 11 bases and 4 bases, there was a span of 20 bases. This chain's CDR3 is CACSPGGFGYGYTF. The CDR3 DNA sequence: TGTGCCTGTTCCCCGGGCGGGTTCGGCTATGGCTACACCTTC. Drawing the rest from reference TRBV19 and TRBJ1-2, the complete variable domain is DGGITQSPKYLFRKEGQNVTLSCEQNLNHDAMYWYRQDPGQGLRLIYYSQIVNDFQKGDIAEGYSVSREKKESFPLTVTSAQKNPTAFYLCACSPGGFGYGYTFGSGTRLTVV.

This chain links TRBV28 with TRBJ2-7; D tentatively reads TRBD1 or TRBD2 (5 bases each). Between the trimmed V and J ends, which lost 6 bases and 6 bases, there was a span of 18 bases. CDR3 size: 14 residues. The germline V gene has CDR1 MDHEN and CDR2 SYDVKM. This chain's CDR3 is CASRATGPPGEQYF. CDR3 DNA: TGTGCCAGCAGAGCTACGGGACCCCCGGGCGAGCAGTACTTC.

The rearrangement uses TRBV7-2 and TRBJ2-6, with D possibly matching TRBD2 (6 bases). This CDR3 region has 16 residues. Between the trimmed V and J ends, which lost 5 bases and 1 base, there was a span of 12 bases. Germline CDR1 and CDR2: SGHTA and FQGNSA. The CDR3: CASSRVGGSGANVLTF. CDR3 bases: TGTGCCAGCAGCCGGGTTGGAGGGTCTGGGGCCAACGTCCTGACTTTC.

The chain is built from TRBV5-1 and TRBJ2-5, with 8 bases fitting TRBD2. The CDR3 is 17 residues long. The J segment lost 5 bases and the V segment lost 4 bases, leaving 16 bases of the junction unmatched. Germline CDR1 and CDR2: SGHRS and YFSETQ. The CDR3 nucleotides read TGCGCCAGCAGCCCCCCTTGGGCAGCGGGGGTACATGAGACCCAGTACTTC. The encoded protein is CASSPPWAAGVHETQYF. Filled out from reference TRBV5-1 and TRBJ2-5, the complete variable domain reads KAGVTQTPRYLIKTRGQQVTLSCSPISGHRSVSWYQQTPGQGLQFLFEYFSETQRNKGNFPGRFSGRQFSNSRSEMNVSTLELGDSALYLCASSPPWAAGVHETQYFGPGTRLLVL.

V and J are TRBV27 and TRBJ2-7; TRBD2 matches 10 bases. CDR1 MNHEY and CDR2 SMNVEV come from the germline V gene (reference sequence). The CDR3 runs to 15 residues. Losses at the gene ends were 0 bases for V and 2 bases for J; bases not matched to a gene: 1. CDR3 protein: CASSLSTSGAYEQYF. The CDR3 nucleotides read TGTGCCAGCAGTTTATCTACTAGCGGGGCCTACGAGCAGTACTTC.